This entry lists 8 T cell receptor beta chains sequenced from one sample in a study of CD8 T cells in ankylosing spondylitis. The study's findings and limits: For ankylosing spondylitis blood, a TCR beta motif of 7 to 9 highly homologous variants appeared characteristic.

Each CDR3 protein is one row after TCRdb ran MiXCR on the 5' RACE reads. The sample gives a few hundred thousand distinct CDR3 sequences, 17% of which show up once; just over 1% is in the top ten. The antigens these receptors bind are not known. Sequenced sample: blood, either unsorted or a sorted T cell fraction (not recorded which). These receptors were collected from a male donor with ankylosing spondylitis.

The V and J genes are TRBV7-2 and TRBJ2-3, with 8 positions matching TRBD2. Germline V gene lookup returns CDR1 SGHTA and CDR2 FQGNSA. The CDR3 is made up of 17 amino acids. The ends lost 0 bases at V and 5 bases at J; junction bases unmatched: 10. The CDR3 sequence is CASSLAVKAGGLDTQYF. CDR3 DNA sequence: TGTGCCAGCAGCTTAGCAGTAAAGGCGGGAGGTTTAGATACGCAGTATTTT.

This clonotype appeared many times. This rearrangement joins TRBV12-3 or TRBV12-4 to TRBJ1-1, with D perhaps matching TRBD1 (5 bases). The CDR3 extends over 14 amino acids. The V end lost 5 bases, the J end lost 1 base, and 11 bases lay between the germline ends. The CDR3 spells CASSLRVENTEAFF. The DNA of the CDR3 is TGTGCCAGCAGTCTCAGGGTAGAGAACACTGAAGCTTTCTTT.

The chain links TRBV7-2 to TRBJ1-3; no definite D call. Trimming left V 4 bases short and J 4 bases short, with 5 bases between. Germline V CDR1 and CDR2: SGHTA, FQGNSA. This CDR3 region has 12 residues. CDR3 DNA sequence: TGTGCCAGCAGCTCCATAGGAAACACCATATATTTT. As protein: CASSSIGNTIYF.

The CDR3 is CASSPSAAGSNGYTF. Written as DNA, the CDR3 is TGTGCCAGCAGCCCCTCTGCTGCAGGGAGCAATGGCTACACCTTC. The chain recombines TRBV7-9 with TRBJ1-2; TRBD1 is a possible D gene (5 bases). Trimming took 5 bases from V and 6 from J, leaving 19 bases between them. Per the germline V gene, CDR1 is SEHNR and CDR2 is FQNEAQ (reference sequence). This CDR3 has 15 amino acids. Full variable domain (missing parts from reference TRBV7-9 and TRBJ1-2): DTGVSQNPRHKITKRGQNVTFRCDPISEHNRLYWYRQTLGQGPEFLTYFQNEAQLEKSRLLSDRFSAERPKGSFSTLEIQRTEQGDSAMYLCASSPSAAGSNGYTFGSGTRLTVV.

The genes are TRBV6-5 and TRBJ2-2, with 10 nucleotides matching TRBD1. The germline V gene encodes CDR1 MNHEY and CDR2 SVGAGI. Germline trimming cut 2 bases from V and 7 bases from J; bases unmatched to any gene: 7. This CDR3 is 16 amino acids long. The CDR3 DNA follows: TGTGCCAGCAGTTACGCGGGACAGGGGTTTAGCGGGGAGCTGTTTTTT. This encodes CASSYAGQGFSGELFF.

The table lists this clonotype with a few counts. CDR3 sequence: CASSLGAQGSNEQFF. CDR3 bases: TGTGCCAGCAGTTTAGGTGCGCAGGGTAGTAATGAGCAGTTCTTC. The chain carries TRBV27 and TRBJ2-1; tentatively, D is TRBD1 (5 bases). The CDR3 runs to 15 residues. Germline V gives CDR1 MNHEY, CDR2 SMNVEV (reference sequence). V lost 2 bases, J lost 7 bases, and 15 bases lay in between.

This clonotype was seen a handful of times. V gene TRBV6-1 combines with J gene TRBJ1-5; no reliable D call. The germline V gene has CDR1 MNHNS and CDR2 SASEGT. Between the trimmed V and J ends, which lost 6 bases and 1 base, there was a span of 10 bases. The CDR3 is made up of 14 amino acids. Written as DNA, the CDR3 is TGTGCCAGCAGCGGTCTTAGGAGCAATCAGCCCCAGCATTTT. This translates into CASSGLRSNQPQHF.

This clonotype appeared a single time. The chain couples TRBV11-2 to TRBJ1-1; tentatively, D is TRBD1 (5 bases). Germline loops: CDR1 SGHAT, CDR2 FQNNGV. V was shortened by 0 bases and J by 1 base, with 12 bases between the two germline ends. The CDR3 totals 16 residues. CDR3 DNA sequence: TGTGCCAGCAGCTTAGATTTGGGACGGGCGAACACTGAAGCTTTCTTT. Translation: CASSLDLGRANTEAFF.